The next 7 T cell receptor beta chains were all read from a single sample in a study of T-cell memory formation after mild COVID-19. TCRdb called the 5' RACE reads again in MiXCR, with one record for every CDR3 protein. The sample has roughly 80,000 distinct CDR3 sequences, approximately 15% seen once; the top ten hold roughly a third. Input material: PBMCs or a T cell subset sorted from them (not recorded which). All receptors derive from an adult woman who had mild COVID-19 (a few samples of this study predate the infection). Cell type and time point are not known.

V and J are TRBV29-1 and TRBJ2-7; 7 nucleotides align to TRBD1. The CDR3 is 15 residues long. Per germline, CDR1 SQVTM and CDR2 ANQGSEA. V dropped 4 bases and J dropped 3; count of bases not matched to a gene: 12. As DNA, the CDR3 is TGCAGCGTTGTGGGCAGGGGGTCTGTGGGCTACGAGCAGTACTTC. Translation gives CSVVGRGSVGYEQYF.

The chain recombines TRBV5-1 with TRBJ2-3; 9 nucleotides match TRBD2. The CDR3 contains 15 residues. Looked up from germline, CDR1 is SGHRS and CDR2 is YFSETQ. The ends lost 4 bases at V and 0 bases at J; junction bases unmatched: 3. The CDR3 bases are TGCGCCAGCAGCGAAGCGGGGGGAAGCACAGATACGCAGTATTTT. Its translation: CASSEAGGSTDTQYF.

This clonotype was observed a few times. The CDR3 DNA reads TGCGCCAGCAGCGGGCCTCATACAGGGTCACACACTGAAGCTTTCTTT. Its protein is CASSGPHTGSHTEAFF. V and J are TRBV5-1 and TRBJ1-1; weak D call: TRBD1 (6 bases). Germline-derived CDR1 and CDR2 are SGHRS and YFSETQ. The CDR3 is made up of 16 amino acids. Trimming left V 4 bases short and J 3 bases short, with 19 bases between.

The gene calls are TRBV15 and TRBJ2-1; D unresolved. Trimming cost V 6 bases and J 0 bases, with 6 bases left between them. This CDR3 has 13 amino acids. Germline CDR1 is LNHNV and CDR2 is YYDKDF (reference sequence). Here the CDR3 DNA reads TGTGCCACCAGGGTAAGCTCCTACAATGAGCAGTTCTTC. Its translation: CATRVSSYNEQFF.

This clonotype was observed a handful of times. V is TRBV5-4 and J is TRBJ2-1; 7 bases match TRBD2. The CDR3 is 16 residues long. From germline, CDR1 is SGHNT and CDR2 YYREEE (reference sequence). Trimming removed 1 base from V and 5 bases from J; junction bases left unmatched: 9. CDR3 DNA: TGTGCCAGCAGCTTGTCTCGACTAGCATCTGACAATGAGCAGTTCTTC. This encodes CASSLSRLASDNEQFF.

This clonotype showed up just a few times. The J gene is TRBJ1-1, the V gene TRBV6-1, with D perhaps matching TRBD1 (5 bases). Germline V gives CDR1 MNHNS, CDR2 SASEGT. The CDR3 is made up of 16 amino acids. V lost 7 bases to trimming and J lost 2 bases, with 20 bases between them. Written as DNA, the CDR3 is TGTGCCAGCACCGACTTCGATGGTTGGGACAACACTGAAGCTTTCTTT. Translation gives CASTDFDGWDNTEAFF.

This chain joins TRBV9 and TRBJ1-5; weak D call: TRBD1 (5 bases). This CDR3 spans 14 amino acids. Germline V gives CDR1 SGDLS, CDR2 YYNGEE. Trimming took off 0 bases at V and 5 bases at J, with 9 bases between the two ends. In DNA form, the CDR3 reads TGTGCCAGCAGCGTAGGCCAGGGCGATCAGCCCCAGCATTTT. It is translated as CASSVGQGDQPQHF.